Presented here are 16 T cell receptor beta chains from one specimen sequenced in a study of shared clonotypes between healthy human individuals. Profiled with immunoSEQ multiplex PCR; TCRdb holds only in-frame clones, not every one. The table has around 2,100,000 clones, about 94% seen once; the top ten hold approximately 1%. Naive-designated CD8 cells lacked CD45RO, were positively enriched for CCR7, and omitted terminally differentiated effector memory CD45RA+ cells. Sequencing was carried out using naive CD8+ T cells sorted from blood. The receptors come from a man between 18 and 29 years old in good health.

The V call is TRBV19, the J call TRBJ1-1, with unresolved D. Per germline, CDR1 LNHDA and CDR2 SQIVND (reference sequence). V was pared by 6 bases and J by 4 bases, with 18 bases between. The CDR3 consists of 15 residues. The CDR3: CASSTYVVAFTEAFF. DNA of the CDR3: TGTGCCAGTAGCACCTACGTCGTAGCGTTCACTGAAGCTTTCTTT. Using reference TRBV19 and TRBJ1-1 for the parts outside the CDR3, the full variable domain is DGGITQSPKYLFRKEGQNVTLSCEQNLNHDAMYWYRQDPGQGLRLIYYSQIVNDFQKGDIAEGYSVSREKKESFPLTVTSAQKNPTAFYLCASSTYVVAFTEAFFGQGTRLTVV.

CDR3 nucleotide sequence: TGTGCCAGCAGTTTGTGGGAGGGAGGTATTGGTGAGCAGTTCTTC. It specifies CASSLWEGGIGEQFF. The chain is built from TRBV6-6 and TRBJ2-1, with 7 bases aligning to TRBD2. The germline V gene encodes CDR1 MNHNY and CDR2 SVGAGI (reference sequence). This CDR3 is 15 amino acids long. Unmatched junction bases numbered 12, after V lost 4 bases and J lost 9 bases.

The V and J genes are TRBV5-6 and TRBJ2-1; D is uncertain. Looked up from germline, CDR1 is SGHDT and CDR2 is YYEEEE. This CDR3 has 14 amino acids. V was pared by 4 bases and J by 0 bases, with 8 bases between. Here the CDR3 reads CASSPWDSYNEQFF. The CDR3, as DNA: TGTGCCAGCAGCCCCTGGGACTCCTACAATGAGCAGTTCTTC.

On this clone itself: Just one base apart from a much larger clone, this may be a read error. Other DNA sequences of this sample code for an identical CDR3. The rearrangement joins TRBV9 to TRBJ2-7; TRBD2 is a possible D gene (7 bases). Between the trimmed V and J ends, which lost 2 bases and 2 bases, there was a span of 11 bases. The CDR3 consists of 14 residues. Germline V gene data show CDR1 as SGDLS and CDR2 as YYNGEE. CDR3: CASSVGGGTYEQYF. The CDR3 DNA reads as TGTGCCAGCAGCGTGGGAGGGGGGACCTACGAGCAGTACTTC.

This clone was recorded once. The chain couples TRBV27 to TRBJ2-2; tentatively, D is TRBD2 (6 bases). The germline V gene encodes CDR1 MNHEY and CDR2 SMNVEV (reference sequence). V was trimmed by 6 bases and J by 4 bases, leaving 15 bases between them. CDR3 length: 15 residues. CDR3 nucleotides: TGTGCCAGCAGCCCAACTAGCTGGGGCACCGGGGAGCTGTTTTTT. It specifies CASSPTSWGTGELFF.

This chain joins TRBV27 and TRBJ2-5; D is undetermined. The CDR3 runs to 15 residues. Germline V gives CDR1 MNHEY, CDR2 SMNVEV (reference sequence). V lost 7 bases and J 0 bases, leaving 15 bases between the germline ends. The CDR3 coding sequence is TGTGCCAGCAAATACCGGGCCGAGTACCAAGAGACCCAGTACTTC. Translated: CASKYRAEYQETQYF.

The chain combines TRBV10-3 with TRBJ1-4, with TRBD1 matching over 9 bases. This CDR3 comprises 14 residues. Trimming took 6 bases from V and 4 from J; bases not matched to a gene: 3. Germline V lookup: CDR1 ENHRY, CDR2 SYGVKD. The CDR3 DNA reads TGTGCCATCAGAGAGACAGGGGGTAATGAAAAACTGTTTTTT. Translating gives CAIRETGGNEKLFF.

This rearrangement joins TRBV28 to TRBJ2-5; TRBD1 matches 8 bases. V shed 4 bases and J 1 base; nucleotides not matched to a gene: 11. This CDR3 is 17 amino acids long. CDR1 is MDHEN and CDR2 is SYDVKM in the germline V gene. The CDR3 sequence: CASSSPFRDRLQETQYF. Written as DNA, the CDR3 is TGTGCCAGCAGTTCTCCCTTCCGGGACAGGCTCCAAGAGACCCAGTACTTC.

This clone was detected once. The rearrangement joins TRBV9 to TRBJ2-7; D gene unclear. CDR1 is SGDLS, CDR2 YYNGEE, per germline. V was shortened by 3 bases and J by 0 bases, with 13 bases between the two germline ends. The length of the CDR3 is 15 residues. CDR3 region: CASSASALSSYEQYF. In DNA, the CDR3 is TGTGCCAGCAGCGCCAGCGCCCTGAGCTCCTACGAGCAGTACTTC.

V usage is TRBV7-9 and J usage is TRBJ2-7; D possibly matches TRBD1 or TRBD2 (7 bases each). V lost 4 bases and J 4 bases, leaving 14 bases between the germline ends. CDR1 is SEHNR, CDR2 FQNEAQ, per germline (reference sequence). The CDR3 has 14 amino acids. This chain's CDR3 is CASSSDREGYEQYF. Written as DNA, the CDR3 is TGTGCCAGCAGCTCTGACAGGGAGGGTTACGAGCAGTACTTC.

Of note for this clone: The sample has other DNA sequences that encode this CDR3 too. This sequence joins TRBV5-1 and TRBJ2-7; D may be TRBD1 (5 bases). This CDR3 region has 15 residues. The germline V gene encodes CDR1 SGHRS and CDR2 YFSETQ. V shed 4 bases and J shed 0 bases, with 14 bases lying between them. CDR3 in amino acids: CASSLSQGLSYEQYF. In DNA, the CDR3 is TGCGCCAGCAGCCTTTCTCAGGGCCTCTCCTACGAGCAGTACTTC.

The chain employs TRBV7-6 and TRBJ2-7, with D unclear. The CDR3 length is 14 residues. CDR1 is SGHVS and CDR2 is FNYEAQ in the germline V gene. V was pared by 1 base and J by 2 bases, with 9 bases between. CDR3 amino acids: CASSLGHKTYEQYF. CDR3 bases: TGTGCCAGCAGCTTAGGTCACAAGACCTACGAGCAGTACTTC. Full variable domain (remainder filled in from reference TRBV7-6 and TRBJ2-7): GAGVSQSPRYKVTKRGQDVALRCDPISGHVSLYWYRQALGQGPEFLTYFNYEAQQDKSGLPNDRFSAERPEGSISTLTIQRTEQRDSAMYRCASSLGHKTYEQYFGPGTRLTVT.

This rearrangement joins TRBV28 to TRBJ1-1; possible D gene TRBD1, 6 bases. Between the trimmed V and J ends, which lost 6 bases and 5 bases, there was a span of 13 bases. The CDR3 length is 13 residues. Germline-derived CDR1 and CDR2 are MDHEN and SYDVKM. The CDR3 region is CASRGTGPTEAFF. DNA of the CDR3: TGTGCCAGCAGGGGAACAGGGCCGACTGAAGCTTTCTTT.

The J gene is TRBJ1-2, the V gene TRBV28; TRBD1 aligns across 10 bases. In germline, CDR1 is MDHEN, CDR2 SYDVKM. The CDR3 sequence is 18 residues long. The V and J ends lost 4 bases and 2 bases, in that order; junction bases with no gene match: 13. CDR3 amino acids: CASSSITRQGALNYGYTF. CDR3 DNA sequence: TGTGCCAGCAGTTCTATAACGAGACAGGGGGCACTAAACTATGGCTACACCTTC.

This clone has only one observation. This rearrangement joins TRBV4-3 to TRBJ2-3; tentatively, D is TRBD2 (6 bases). The germline V gene encodes CDR1 LGHNA and CDR2 YSLEER. The CDR3 totals 14 residues. V was cut by 1 base and J by 6 bases, with 11 bases left in between. CDR3: CASSQGGGADTQYF. In DNA form, the CDR3 reads TGCGCCAGCAGCCAAGGCGGAGGGGCGGATACGCAGTATTTT.

The chain couples TRBV7-8 to TRBJ2-3, with D uncertain. The CDR3 runs to 16 residues. V was pared by 7 bases and J by 6 bases, with 23 bases between. Germline V lookup: CDR1 SGHVS, CDR2 FQNEAQ. For the CDR3, the DNA is TGTGCCAGCACCACAACTGCCCTAAATCTGTGGGATACGCAGTATTTT. As protein: CASTTTALNLWDTQYF.